The clone carrying this T cell receptor (beta chain) has only one observation. It may be a read error: a sequence one base away is much more abundant. In this CDR3 the conserved last residue, phenylalanine or tryptophan, is missing, so a read error is likely. This entry belongs to a study of immune characterization of retroperitoneal liposarcoma. The CDR3 loop spans 12 amino acids. The germline V gene encodes CDR1 MGHDK and CDR2 SYGVNS. Trimming removed 2 bases from V and 9 bases from J, with 8 bases in between. MiXCR, applied by TCRdb to the PCR reads, yields one record per CDR3 protein. This table holds 8,500 or so distinct CDR3 sequences, about two fifths found once.

This sequence joins TRBV25-1 and TRBJ2-1; no clear D. The source of this sequence is a male donor with retroperitoneal liposarcoma. The sequenced material came from tumor tissue. As DNA, the CDR3 is TGTGCCAGCAGTGAAGGTCGGCTTGAGCAGTTCTGC. Translated: CASSEGRLEQFC.